A single sample gave rise to the 29 T cell receptor beta chains below, sequenced in a study of T cell changes during pregnancy in multiple sclerosis. Repertoires were generated with immunoSEQ multiplex PCR, while TCRdb's copy carries only in-frame clones and drops some. The data show 15,000 to 20,000 clones, with 84% seen just once and more than 8% held by the top ten. The source material was CD8+ T cells from peripheral blood mononuclear cells, sampled in the second trimester of pregnancy. The receptors here all came from a female donor in good health, enrolled as a control in a pregnancy study.

The chain recombines TRBV6-1 with TRBJ1-4; TRBD1 matches 7 bases. CDR1 MNHNS and CDR2 SASEGT come from the germline V gene. The CDR3 length is 15 residues. J lost 8 bases, V lost 0 bases, and 6 bases had no gene match. The CDR3 nucleotides are TGTGCCAGCAGTGAAGCTACAGGGGAAGGGGAAAAACTGTTTTTT. This gives the protein CASSEATGEGEKLFF.

The genes are TRBV27 and TRBJ2-7; a weak D match, TRBD2 (5 bases). The CDR3 consists of 14 residues. Germline loops: CDR1 MNHEY, CDR2 SMNVEV (reference sequence). Deletions cut 6 bases from V and 4 bases from J, with 16 bases between. The chain's CDR3 is CASSFARVPYEQYF. The CDR3 DNA reads TGTGCCAGCAGCTTCGCGAGGGTGCCTTACGAGCAGTACTTC.

The CDR3 nucleotides are TGTGCCAGCAGCCAAGAAATGTCTAAAACTGAAGCTTTCTTT. Its translation is CASSQEMSKTEAFF. This chain connects TRBV4-2 to TRBJ1-1; D call uncertain. Trimming left V 0 bases short and J 5 bases short, with 10 bases between. From germline, CDR1 is LGHNA and CDR2 YNFKEQ. The CDR3 consists of 14 residues.

This clone turned up a few times. The DNA for the CDR3 is TGTGCCAGCAGCTTAAGTGAGAGCTCCTACAATGAGCAGTTCTTC. Protein product: CASSLSESSYNEQFF. The chain links TRBV7-9 to TRBJ2-1; D uncertain. The germline CDR1 and CDR2 sequences are SEHNR and FQNEAQ (reference sequence). This CDR3 comprises 15 residues. With 2 bases removed from V and 0 bases from J, the gap between germline ends came to 8 bases.

Only a few counts were recorded for this clone. The V call is TRBV29-1, the J call TRBJ2-2; the D gene is possibly TRBD1 (6 bases). This CDR3 contains 12 residues. Per germline, CDR1 SQVTM and CDR2 ANQGSEA. Between the trimmed V and J ends, which lost 6 bases and 5 bases, there was a span of 10 bases. The CDR3 protein is CSVATGTGELFF. CDR3 nucleotides: TGCAGCGTAGCCACAGGGACCGGGGAGCTGTTTTTT.

The V and J genes are TRBV6-5 and TRBJ2-2; perhaps TRBD2 as D (6 bases). Germline V gene sequence: CDR1 MNHEY, CDR2 SVGAGI. The V end was cut by 6 bases, the J end by 13 bases, with 15 bases between. CDR3 length: 12 residues. The CDR3 loop reads CASSPGTEGLFF. CDR3 sequence (DNA): TGTGCCAGCAGCCCCGGGACGGAGGGGCTGTTTTTT.

The gene calls are TRBV5-6 and TRBJ2-1; a weak D match, TRBD2 (5 bases). The CDR3 runs 12 residues. The V gene lost 5 bases and the J gene lost 8 bases, with 11 bases spanning the gap. Germline V lookup: CDR1 SGHDT, CDR2 YYEEEE. The CDR3 region is CASRRVYDEQFF. The CDR3 DNA reads TGTGCCAGCAGGAGGGTGTACGATGAGCAGTTCTTC.

J is TRBJ2-5 and V is TRBV7-9; 9 bases are a match to TRBD2. V shed 8 bases, J shed 1 base, and the junction held 2 bases outside the gene matches. The CDR3 sequence is 13 residues long. Per germline, CDR1 SEHNR and CDR2 FQNEAQ (reference sequence). The CDR3 sequence is CASRSGGQETQYF. In DNA, the CDR3 is TGTGCCAGCCGTAGCGGGGGCCAAGAGACCCAGTACTTC.

The chain combines TRBV6-5 with TRBJ1-3; D is uncertain. The germline gives CDR1 MNHEY, CDR2 SVGAGI. The CDR3 length is 15 residues. The V end was cut by 6 bases, the J end by 0 bases, with 12 bases between. The chain's CDR3 is CASSLDGVSGNTIYF. CDR3 bases: TGTGCCAGCAGCCTCGACGGGGTCTCTGGAAACACCATATATTTT.

The CDR3 sequence is CASSLGEATEAFF. CDR3 nucleotides: TGTGCCAGCTCACTGGGGGAGGCAACTGAAGCTTTCTTT. The genes are TRBV18 and TRBJ1-1; perhaps TRBD1 as D (5 bases). The CDR3 length is 13 residues. With 4 bases removed from V and 5 bases from J, the gap between germline ends came to 11 bases. Germline lookup yields CDR1 KGHSH and CDR2 LQKENI. Full variable domain (rest looked up from reference TRBV18 and TRBJ1-1): NAGVMQNPRHLVRRRGQEARLRCSPMKGHSHVYWYRQLPEEGLKFMVYLQKENIIDESGMPKERFSAEFPKEGPSILRIQQVVRGDSAAYFCASSLGEATEAFFGQGTRLTVV.

V is TRBV19 and J is TRBJ1-6; D uncertain. Trimming removed 5 bases from V and 9 bases from J, with 23 bases in between. There are 17 residues in the CDR3. CDR1 and CDR2 from the germline V gene are LNHDA and SQIVND (reference sequence). CDR3 nucleotide sequence: TGTGCCAGTAGTCTCGTCCACTCCCCCGCGGTAGGTTCACCCCTCCACTTT. It yields the protein CASSLVHSPAVGSPLHF.

The chain recombines TRBV27 with TRBJ1-2, with no clear D. Germline values: CDR1 MNHEY, CDR2 SMNVEV (reference sequence). The ends were cut back, 3 bases at V and 4 bases at J, with 9 bases in the middle. This CDR3 contains 13 residues. The CDR3 nucleotides are TGTGCCAGCAGTTTGGCCGGACTCTATGGCTACACCTTC. Protein: CASSLAGLYGYTF.

The J gene is TRBJ1-6, the V gene TRBV7-3; no reliable D call. Trimming left V 5 bases short and J 5 bases short, with 7 bases between. The CDR3 is made up of 13 amino acids. In germline, CDR1 is SGHTA, CDR2 FQGTGA. This chain's CDR3 is CASSLSDNSPLHF. DNA of the CDR3: TGTGCCAGCAGCCTTTCAGATAATTCACCCCTCCACTTT.

This chain links TRBV7-6 with TRBJ2-7, with 10 bases aligning to TRBD1. This CDR3 spans 14 amino acids. Looked up from germline, CDR1 is SGHVS and CDR2 is FNYEAQ. Trimming at V came to 1 base and at J to 6 bases, leaving 3 bases not matched to a gene. CDR3 coding DNA: TGTGCCAGCAGCTTAGGGGACAGGGGAGCCGAGCAGTACTTC. Its protein is CASSLGDRGAEQYF.

CDR3 in amino acids: CASSLGSGGGRGYTF. As DNA, the CDR3 is TGTGCCAGCAGCTTAGGGAGTGGAGGGGGCCGGGGCTACACCTTC. The J gene is TRBJ1-2, the V gene TRBV11-2; 7 positions match TRBD1. After removal of 1 base from V and 8 bases from J, the junction contained 10 bases not matched to a gene. CDR3 size: 15 residues. Germline assignment: CDR1 SGHAT and CDR2 FQNNGV.

The CDR3 loop reads CASHGTSVSGELFF. The CDR3 DNA sequence: TGTGCCAGCCATGGGACTAGCGTCTCCGGGGAGCTGTTTTTT. The chain links TRBV28 to TRBJ2-2; TRBD2 matches at 10 bases. V lost 8 bases, J lost 6 bases, and 6 bases stayed unmatched. This CDR3 is 14 amino acids long. Germline V gene lookup returns CDR1 MDHEN and CDR2 SYDVKM. The variable domain in full, with the rest retrieved from reference TRBV28 and TRBJ2-2, is DVKVTQSSRYLVKRTGEKVFLECVQDMDHENMFWYRQDPGLGLRLIYFSYDVKMKEKGDIPEGYSVSREKKERFSLILESASTNQTSMYLCASHGTSVSGELFFGEGSRLTVL.

The chain has TRBV10-3 and TRBJ1-4, with D tentatively TRBD1 (5 bases). Trimming pared 10 bases from V and 0 bases from J, leaving 21 bases between. The CDR3 contains 17 residues. Per germline, CDR1 ENHRY and CDR2 SYGVKD. The CDR3 nucleotides read TGTGCCACCACCCTGAAAGGGGTTTCGTCAACTAATGAAAAACTGTTTTTT. Translating it yields CATTLKGVSSTNEKLFF.

This chain uses TRBV27 with TRBJ2-6, with 11 bases that match TRBD1. The V segment lost 6 bases and the J segment 0 bases; nucleotides outside the gene matches: 10. The CDR3 is 19 amino acids. Looked up from germline, CDR1 is MNHEY and CDR2 is SMNVEV (reference sequence). CDR3 sequence (DNA): TGTGCCAGCAGACTTAACCCGGGACAGGGGGGCTCTGGGGCCAACGTCCTGACTTTC. Protein: CASRLNPGQGGSGANVLTF.

This chain uses TRBV27 with TRBJ2-1; D unclear. CDR1 is MNHEY and CDR2 is SMNVEV in the germline V gene (reference sequence). The CDR3 has 13 amino acids. The V end lost 4 bases, the J end lost 5 bases, and 9 bases lay between the germline ends. CDR3 amino acids: CASSSVSHNEQFF. CDR3 in DNA: TGTGCCAGCAGTTCGGTTTCTCACAATGAGCAGTTCTTC.

In this sample, this clone turned up once. The V and J genes are TRBV15 and TRBJ2-3; perhaps TRBD1 as D (5 bases). CDR1 is LNHNV, CDR2 YYDKDF, per germline (reference sequence). Trimming left V 3 bases short and J 7 bases short, with 11 bases between. CDR3 length equals 13 residues. Here the CDR3 DNA reads TGTGCCACCAGCAGTGGGGCTAGGCATACGCAGTATTTT. It translates to CATSSGARHTQYF. The full variable domain, completed using reference TRBV15 and TRBJ2-3, is DAMVIQNPRYQVTQFGKPVTLSCSQTLNHNVMYWYQQKSSQAPKLLFHYYDKDFNNEADTPDNFQSRRPNTSFCFLDIRSPGLGDTAMYLCATSSGARHTQYFGPGTRLTVL.

The V gene is TRBV4-3, the J gene TRBJ2-7; 9 bases map to TRBD1. The V gene end was trimmed by 1 base and the J gene end by 2 bases; junction bases not matched to a gene: 3. CDR1 is LGHNA and CDR2 is YSLEER in the germline V gene. The length of the CDR3 is 15 residues. CDR3 sequence: CASSQGQGVAYEQYF. The CDR3 DNA sequence: TGCGCCAGCAGCCAAGGACAGGGGGTTGCCTACGAGCAGTACTTC.

The chain is built from TRBV11-3 and TRBJ1-1; D may be TRBD1 (6 bases). The CDR3 is 15 residues long. The germline CDR1 and CDR2 sequences are SGHNT and YENEEA. V dropped 2 bases and J dropped 3 bases, with 13 bases sitting between them. The CDR3 here is CASSLHGAGDTEAFF. The CDR3 DNA is TGTGCCAGCAGCTTACATGGGGCAGGGGACACTGAAGCTTTCTTT.

The chain joins TRBV2 to TRBJ2-7; 7 bases line up with TRBD1. Germline lookup yields CDR1 SNHLY and CDR2 FYNNEI. J lost 2 bases, V lost 2 bases, and 6 bases had no gene match. The CDR3 has 15 residues. CDR3: CASSELDRAAYEQYF. The CDR3 DNA sequence: TGTGCCAGCAGTGAACTAGACAGGGCGGCCTACGAGCAGTACTTC.

V usage is TRBV14 and J usage is TRBJ2-5; D is unresolved. The J call may not be correct, given that the DNA end is closer to TRBJ2-7. CDR3 length: 13 amino acids. Germline V gene lookup returns CDR1 SGHDN and CDR2 FVKESK. In nucleotides, the CDR3 is TGTGCCAGCAGCCAGCTATCCTCCTACGAGCAGTACTTC. This translates into CASSQLSSYEQYF.

The CDR3 here is CASSNRDRNTEAFF. The CDR3 coding sequence is TGTGCCAGCAGCAATCGGGACAGGAACACTGAAGCTTTCTTT. The V call is TRBV7-9, the J call TRBJ1-1; 7 nucleotides match TRBD1. V lost 5 bases and J lost 1; bases outside the gene matches: 4. CDR1 is SEHNR, CDR2 FQNEAQ, per germline (reference sequence). This CDR3 contains 14 residues. The full variable domain, completed using reference TRBV7-9 and TRBJ1-1, is DTGVSQNPRHKITKRGQNVTFRCDPISEHNRLYWYRQTLGQGPEFLTYFQNEAQLEKSRLLSDRFSAERPKGSFSTLEIQRTEQGDSAMYLCASSNRDRNTEAFFGQGTRLTVV.

On this clone itself: The junction differs from germline at one of its ends, possibly a read error. The V and J genes are TRBV6-1 and TRBJ2-3, with 9 nucleotides matching TRBD1. Germline assignment: CDR1 MNHNS and CDR2 SASEGT. This CDR3 region has 16 residues. The CDR3 sequence: CASSVGGGQGTDTQYF. The CDR3 region has the DNA TGTGCCAGCAGTGTTGGGGGGGGACAGGGCACGGATACGCAGTATTTT.

The chain couples TRBV6-4 to TRBJ1-1; 7 bases match TRBD1. The V segment lost 3 bases and the J segment 4 bases; nucleotides outside the gene matches: 5. Germline lookup yields CDR1 MRHNA and CDR2 SNTAGT. The CDR3 totals 14 residues. CDR3 coding DNA: TGTGCCAGCAGTGAGGGGCAGGGGGTCACTGAAGCTTTCTTT. Protein sequence: CASSEGQGVTEAFF.

This rearrangement joins TRBV7-6 to TRBJ1-6, with 9 bases fitting TRBD1. V shed 0 bases and J 9 bases; nucleotides not matched to a gene: 15. CDR3 length: 19 residues. Germline values: CDR1 SGHVS, CDR2 FNYEAQ. In DNA form, the CDR3 reads TGTGCCAGCAGCTTAGCACCGACCACCGGGACAGGGATTCGTTCACCCCTCCACTTT. Its translation: CASSLAPTTGTGIRSPLHF.

The V gene is TRBV14, the J gene TRBJ1-2; D is unresolved. The germline V and J ends were trimmed by 0 bases and 8 bases, with 13 bases remaining between them. Germline-derived CDR1 and CDR2 are SGHDN and FVKESK. This CDR3 has 14 residues. Here the CDR3 DNA reads TGTGCCAGCAGCCAAGAGTCAGGCTCTATGGGCTACACCTTC. Its translation: CASSQESGSMGYTF.